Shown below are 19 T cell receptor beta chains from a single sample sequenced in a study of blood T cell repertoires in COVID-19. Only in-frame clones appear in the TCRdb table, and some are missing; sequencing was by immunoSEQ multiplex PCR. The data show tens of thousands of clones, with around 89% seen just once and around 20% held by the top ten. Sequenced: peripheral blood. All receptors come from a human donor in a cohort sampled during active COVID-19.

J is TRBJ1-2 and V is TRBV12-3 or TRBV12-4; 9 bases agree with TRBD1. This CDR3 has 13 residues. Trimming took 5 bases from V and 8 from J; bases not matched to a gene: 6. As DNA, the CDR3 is TGTGCCAGCAGTGGACAGGGGATCGGCGGCTACACCTTC. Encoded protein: CASSGQGIGGYTF.

The CDR3 DNA is TGTGCCAGCAGCTTAACACCAAGCTCCTACGAGCAGTACTTC. Translating gives CASSLTPSSYEQYF. V and J are TRBV7-9 and TRBJ2-7; D is undetermined. V was shortened by 2 bases and J by 0 bases, with 8 bases between the two germline ends. Germline CDR1 and CDR2: SEHNR and FQNEAQ (reference sequence). This CDR3 is 14 amino acids long.

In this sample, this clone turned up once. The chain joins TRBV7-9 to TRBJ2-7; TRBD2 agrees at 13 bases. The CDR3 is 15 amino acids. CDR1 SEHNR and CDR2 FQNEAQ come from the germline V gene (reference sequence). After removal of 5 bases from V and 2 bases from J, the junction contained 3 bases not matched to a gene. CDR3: CASSRLAGGTYEQYF. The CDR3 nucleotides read TGTGCCAGCAGCCGACTAGCGGGGGGTACCTACGAGCAGTACTTC.

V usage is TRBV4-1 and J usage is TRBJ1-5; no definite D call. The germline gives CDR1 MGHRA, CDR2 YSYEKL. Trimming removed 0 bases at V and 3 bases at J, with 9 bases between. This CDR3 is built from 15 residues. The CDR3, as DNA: TGCGCCAGCAGCCAAGACTTACAGATCAATCAGCCCCAGCATTTT. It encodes CASSQDLQINQPQHF.

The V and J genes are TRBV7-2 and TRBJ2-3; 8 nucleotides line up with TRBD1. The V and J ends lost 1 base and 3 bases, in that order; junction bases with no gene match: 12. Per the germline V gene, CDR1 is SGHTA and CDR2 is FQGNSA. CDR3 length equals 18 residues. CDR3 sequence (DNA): TGTGCCAGCAGCTTAGAGGCGGTGGTCAGGGGGCGTACAGATACGCAGTATTTT. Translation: CASSLEAVVRGRTDTQYF.

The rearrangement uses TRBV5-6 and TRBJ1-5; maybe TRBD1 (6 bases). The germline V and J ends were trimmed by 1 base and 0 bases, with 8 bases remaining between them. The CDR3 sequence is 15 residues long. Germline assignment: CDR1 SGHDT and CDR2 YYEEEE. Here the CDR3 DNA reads TGTGCCAGCAGCTTGAGGACAGCTAGCAATCAGCCCCAGCATTTT. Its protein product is CASSLRTASNQPQHF.

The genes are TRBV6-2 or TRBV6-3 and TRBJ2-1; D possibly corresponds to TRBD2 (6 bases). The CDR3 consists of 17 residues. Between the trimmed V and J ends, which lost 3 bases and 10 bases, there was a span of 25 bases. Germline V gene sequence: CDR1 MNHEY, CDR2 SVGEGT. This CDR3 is CASSYGPYRLQGGEQFF. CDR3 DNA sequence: TGTGCCAGCAGTTATGGCCCTTACAGGCTTCAAGGAGGGGAGCAGTTCTTC.

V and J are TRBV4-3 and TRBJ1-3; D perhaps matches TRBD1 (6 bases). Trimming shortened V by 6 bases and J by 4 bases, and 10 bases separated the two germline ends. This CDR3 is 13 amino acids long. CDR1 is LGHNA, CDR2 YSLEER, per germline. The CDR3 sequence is CASRETGGNTIYF. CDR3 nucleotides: TGCGCCAGCAGGGAGACAGGAGGAAACACCATATATTTT.

The DNA for the CDR3 is TGTGCCAGCATCTTCACCGGGACAGGGTTAGGAACTGAAGCTTTCTTT. Its protein product is CASIFTGTGLGTEAFF. This chain joins TRBV7-2 and TRBJ1-1, with 9 nucleotides matching TRBD1. The CDR3 sequence is 16 residues long. CDR1 and CDR2 (germline): SGHTA, FQGNSA. With 7 bases clipped from V and 5 bases from J, the junction kept 14 bases outside the gene matches.

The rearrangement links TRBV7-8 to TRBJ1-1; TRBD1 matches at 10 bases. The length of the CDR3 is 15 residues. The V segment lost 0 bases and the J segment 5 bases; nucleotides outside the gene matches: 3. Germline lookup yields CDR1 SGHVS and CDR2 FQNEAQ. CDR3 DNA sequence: TGTGCCAGCAGCTTAGCGGACAGGGGGGCGACTGAAGCTTTCTTT. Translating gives CASSLADRGATEAFF. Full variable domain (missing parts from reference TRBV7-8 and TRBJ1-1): GAGVSQSPRYKVAKRGQDVALRCDPISGHVSLFWYQQALGQGPEFLTYFQNEAQLDKSGLPSDRFFAERPEGSVSTLKIQRTQQEDSAVYLCASSLADRGATEAFFGQGTRLTVV.

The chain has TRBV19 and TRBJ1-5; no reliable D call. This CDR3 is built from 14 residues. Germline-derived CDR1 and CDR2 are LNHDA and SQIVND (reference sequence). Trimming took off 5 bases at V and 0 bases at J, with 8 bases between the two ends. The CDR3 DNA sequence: TGTGCCAGTAGTTTCGGAGTTAGCAATCAGCCCCAGCATTTT. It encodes CASSFGVSNQPQHF.

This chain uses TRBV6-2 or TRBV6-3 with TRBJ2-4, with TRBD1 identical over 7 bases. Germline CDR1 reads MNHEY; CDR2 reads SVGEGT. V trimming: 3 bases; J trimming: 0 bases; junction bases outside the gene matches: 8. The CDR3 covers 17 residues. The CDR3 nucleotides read TGTGCCAGCAGTTATCAGCCGGGACAGCTAGCCAAAAACATTCAGTACTTC. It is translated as CASSYQPGQLAKNIQYF.

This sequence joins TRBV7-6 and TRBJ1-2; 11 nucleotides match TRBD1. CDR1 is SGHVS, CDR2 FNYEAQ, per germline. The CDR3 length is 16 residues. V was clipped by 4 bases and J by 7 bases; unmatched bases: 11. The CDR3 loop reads CASSSPGTGGGGGYTF. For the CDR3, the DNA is TGTGCCAGCAGCTCCCCCGGGACAGGGGGAGGTGGTGGCTACACCTTC.

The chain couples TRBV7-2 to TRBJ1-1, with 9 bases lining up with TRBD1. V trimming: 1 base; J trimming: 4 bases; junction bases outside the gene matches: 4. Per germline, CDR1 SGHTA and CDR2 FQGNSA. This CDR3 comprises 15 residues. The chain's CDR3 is CASSLEGQGFTEAFF. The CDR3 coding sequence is TGTGCCAGCAGCTTAGAGGGACAGGGTTTCACTGAAGCTTTCTTT.

The CDR3 reads CASSFRVTGELFF. DNA for the CDR3: TGTGCCAGCAGTTTCCGGGTCACCGGGGAGCTGTTTTTT. The chain uses TRBV12-3 or TRBV12-4 and TRBJ2-2; D is unresolved. V was pared by 3 bases and J by 4 bases, with 6 bases between. The CDR3 runs to 13 residues.

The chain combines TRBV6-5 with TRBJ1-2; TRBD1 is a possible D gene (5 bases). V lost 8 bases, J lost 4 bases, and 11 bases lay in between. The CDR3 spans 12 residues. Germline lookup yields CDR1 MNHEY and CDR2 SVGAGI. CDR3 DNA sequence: TGTGCCAGCGGCGGGGGGGTCTATGGCTACACCTTC. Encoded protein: CASGGGVYGYTF.

Written as DNA, the CDR3 is TGTGCCAGTAGTACTACATACAGGGGTAACTATGGCTACACCTTC. It encodes CASSTTYRGNYGYTF. The chain links TRBV19 to TRBJ1-2; the match to TRBD1 covers 7 bases. The CDR3 sequence is 15 residues long. Trimming at V came to 4 bases and at J to 1 base, leaving 6 bases not matched to a gene. Germline-derived CDR1 and CDR2 are LNHDA and SQIVND (reference sequence).

CDR3 in amino acids: CASSLARAGVNTGELFF. The CDR3 DNA follows: TGCGCCAGCAGCTTGGCCAGAGCGGGAGTCAACACCGGGGAGCTGTTTTTT. The chain carries TRBV5-1 and TRBJ2-2, with TRBD2 identical over 8 bases. The germline V gene encodes CDR1 SGHRS and CDR2 YFSETQ. V gave up 0 bases and J gave up 2 bases; unmatched junction bases: 6. The CDR3 length is 17 residues. The entire variable domain, with the rest obtained from reference TRBV5-1 and TRBJ2-2, is as follows: KAGVTQTPRYLIKTRGQQVTLSCSPISGHRSVSWYQQTPGQGLQFLFEYFSETQRNKGNFPGRFSGRQFSNSRSEMNVSTLELGDSALYLCASSLARAGVNTGELFFGEGSRLTVL.

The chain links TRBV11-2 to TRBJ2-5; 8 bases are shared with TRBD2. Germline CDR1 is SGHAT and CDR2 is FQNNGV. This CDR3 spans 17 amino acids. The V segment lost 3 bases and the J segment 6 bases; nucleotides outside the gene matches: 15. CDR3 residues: CASSFGAIAGRAQTQYF. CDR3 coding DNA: TGTGCCAGCAGCTTTGGGGCGATAGCGGGGAGGGCGCAGACCCAGTACTTC.